Described below is a single T cell receptor beta chain sequence and its context. The antigen is unknown. Germline V gene data show CDR1 as SQVTM and CDR2 as ANQGSEA. Trimming left V 5 bases short and J 1 base short, with 15 bases between. This CDR3 spans 15 amino acids. This sample was taken from a study of CD8 T cells in ankylosing spondylitis. General study results and limits: Apparently characteristic of ankylosing spondylitis blood was a TCR beta motif (eight highly homologous variants).

TCRdb reprocessed the 5' RACE reads via MiXCR and lists one record per CDR3 protein. The sample holds roughly 700,000 distinct CDR3 sequences; around 17% are singletons and the top ten take about a fifth. Sequencing was performed on blood, either unsorted or a sorted T cell fraction (not recorded which). V usage is TRBV29-1 and J usage is TRBJ2-1, with a tentative D call TRBD2 (6 bases). The TCR originated in a male donor with ankylosing spondylitis. The CDR3 reads CSVSTGVESYNEQFF. CDR3 DNA: TGCAGCGTTTCGACGGGGGTCGAATCCTACAATGAGCAGTTCTTC.